This T cell receptor (beta chain) was captured by sequencing in a study of blood T cell repertoires in COVID-19. Study summary: The analysed material was cDNA or gDNA that came from T cells, B-cell-depleted T cells, or PBMCs.

This clone was seen only once. Original analysis: Estimates of nucleated cell counts were drawn from the amplification of reference gene primers. Sequenced by immunoSEQ multiplex PCR; TCRdb stores in-frame clones only, minus some. The V and J calls and clone size come from that table; D and trimming were worked out from the DNA. This table has about 320,000 clones, 85% appearing once. Germline values: CDR1 SGDLS, CDR2 YYNGEE. The V and J ends lost 2 bases and 2 bases respectively, with 11 bases between them. The CDR3 is 15 amino acids. Clinical histories supplied by participants themselves formed the basis of cohort assignment.

Source material: PBMCs or T cells enriched from blood (not recorded which). The sequence derives from a woman aged 25 to 39 who had been exposed to COVID-19. The J gene is TRBJ1-3, the V gene TRBV9; unclear D gene. CDR3 region: CASSVRSGAGNTIYF. The CDR3 DNA is TGTGCCAGCAGCGTCCGGTCGGGAGCTGGAAACACCATATATTTT. Supplemented by reference TRBV9 and TRBJ1-3, the full variable domain reads DSGVTQTPKHLITATGQRVTLRCSPRSGDLSVYWYQQSLDQGLQFLIQYYNGEERAKGNILERFSAQQFPDLHSELNLSSLELGDSALYFCASSVRSGAGNTIYFGEGSWLTVV.